This TCR beta chain was captured by sequencing in a study of blood T cell repertoires in COVID-19 (dated by TCRdb to the early 2020s). For context, the study as a whole: Samples covering the acute and convalescent phases of COVID-19 were provided by collaborators in the United States, Italy and Spain. The material from the prospective study consisted of cDNA or gDNA derived from T cells, B-cell-depleted T cells, or PBMCs. Deeply sampled blood TCRbeta repertoires from subjects exposed to, actively infected with, or recovered from COVID-19 were included in the dataset. The repertoires were released in a freely available public database intended as a resource for research on the immune response to SARS-CoV-2. The samples were drawn from the first 160 participants of the ongoing ImmuneRACE study and from some 1,300 subjects provided by 6 global collaborators. Nearly every sample came with metadata listing a de-identified subject ID, COVID-19 status, age in years and sex. HLA class I and class II types, where available, came from metadata supplied by the sample provider rather than from assay-based typing.

In the case of this clone: The target of this receptor is not known. No much larger clone exists at a distance of one base, and base qualities are not known.

Each collaborating institution followed its own protocols to collect whole blood in K2EDTA tubes. For TCRbeta analysis, collaborators shipped samples as frozen whole blood, isolated PBMCs, or DNA extracted from either of those sample types. The immunoSEQ Assay, a bias-controlled multiplex PCR, was used to amplify TCRbeta CDR3 regions from genomic DNA. The source study handled its data this way. The number of nucleated cells in each sample was estimated from the amplification of reference gene primers within the assay. To quantify the absolute abundance of each unique TCRbeta CDR3 rearrangement, sequence reads were collapsed and filtered. For each sample, productive Simpson clonality was calculated as the square root of Simpson's diversity index across productive rearrangements. The table was pulled from immuneACCESS by TCRdb, which kept in-frame rearrangements only. Such tables lose some clones; where checked, under half of the loss comes from unresolved V genes, and the rest has no known cause. That table gives V, J and clone size, and the DNA gave D and trimming. The sample data list over 200,000 clones, and about 90% of these were observed just once. The ten largest clones represent roughly 2.6% of the sample.

The investigation overall reported the following: The quantity of clinical and demographic metadata differed by source and by participant and was supplied without curation.

The CDR3 runs 15 amino acids, cysteine and phenylalanine included. The DNA shown is the 45-base CDR3, in frame from base 1. From the germline V gene, CDR1 is SGHTA and CDR2 is FQGNSA. Trimming leaves V shorter by 1 base and J shorter by 1 base, with the junction holding 1 base beyond the gene matches. This receptor was identified in a woman aged 60-75 years with acute or convalescent COVID-19. The V and J segments used are TRBV7-2 and TRBJ2-3; TRBD1 fits 8 bases in the junction. Source material: peripheral blood. The DNA sequence is TGTGCCAGCAGCTTAGAGGGACAGGGCACAGATACGCAGTATTTT. Translated, this gives CASSLEGQGTDTQYF.